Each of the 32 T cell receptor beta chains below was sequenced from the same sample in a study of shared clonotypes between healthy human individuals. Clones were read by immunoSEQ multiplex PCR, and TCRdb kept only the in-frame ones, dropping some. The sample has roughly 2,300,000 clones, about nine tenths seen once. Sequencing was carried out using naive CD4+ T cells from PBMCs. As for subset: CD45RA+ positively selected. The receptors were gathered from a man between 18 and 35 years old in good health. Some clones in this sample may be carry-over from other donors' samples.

CDR3 DNA: TGTGCCAGCAGCTTGGATAGGGTTAGCAATCAGCCCCAGCATTTT. Translation: CASSLDRVSNQPQHF. The chain uses TRBV5-4 and TRBJ1-5, with D unclear. The CDR3 is made up of 15 amino acids. Per the germline V gene, CDR1 is SGHNT and CDR2 is YYREEE (reference sequence). V was pared by 0 bases and J by 0 bases, with 7 bases between.

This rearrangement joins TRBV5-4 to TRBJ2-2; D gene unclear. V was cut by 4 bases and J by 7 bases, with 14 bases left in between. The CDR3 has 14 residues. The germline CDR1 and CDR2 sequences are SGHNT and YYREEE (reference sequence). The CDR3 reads CASSLSRIGGELFF. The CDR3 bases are TGTGCCAGCAGCCTTTCTAGAATCGGCGGGGAGCTGTTTTTT.

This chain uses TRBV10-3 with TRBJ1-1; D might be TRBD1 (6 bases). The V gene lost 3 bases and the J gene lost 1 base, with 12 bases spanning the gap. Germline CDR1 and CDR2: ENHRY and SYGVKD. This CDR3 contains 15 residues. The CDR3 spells CAISDTKQGNTEAFF. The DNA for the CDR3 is TGTGCCATCAGTGACACAAAACAGGGGAACACTGAAGCTTTCTTT.

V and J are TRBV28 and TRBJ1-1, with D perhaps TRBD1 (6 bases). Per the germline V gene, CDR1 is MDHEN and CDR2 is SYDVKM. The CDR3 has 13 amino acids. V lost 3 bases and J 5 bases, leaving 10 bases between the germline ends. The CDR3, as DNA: TGTGCCAGCAGTTTCTCCAGGGGAACTGAAGCTTTCTTT. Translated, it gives CASSFSRGTEAFF.

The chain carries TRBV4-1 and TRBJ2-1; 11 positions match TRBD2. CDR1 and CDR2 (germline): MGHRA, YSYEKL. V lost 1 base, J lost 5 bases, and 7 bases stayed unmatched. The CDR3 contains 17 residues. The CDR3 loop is CASSQVLTSGSHNEQFF. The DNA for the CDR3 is TGCGCCAGCAGCCAAGTTCTTACTAGCGGGAGTCACAATGAGCAGTTCTTC.

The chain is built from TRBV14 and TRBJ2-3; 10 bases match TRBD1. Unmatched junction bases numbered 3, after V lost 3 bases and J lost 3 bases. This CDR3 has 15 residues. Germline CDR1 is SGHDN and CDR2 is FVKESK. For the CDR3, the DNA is TGTGCCAGCAGCCAGGACAGGGGGTGGACAGATACGCAGTATTTT. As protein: CASSQDRGWTDTQYF.

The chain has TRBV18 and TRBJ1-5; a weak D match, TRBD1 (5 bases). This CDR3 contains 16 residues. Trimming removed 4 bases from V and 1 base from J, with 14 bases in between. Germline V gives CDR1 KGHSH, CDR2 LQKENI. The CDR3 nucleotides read TGTGCCAGCTCACGCGACAGACTCCGCAGCAATCAGCCCCAGCATTTT. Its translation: CASSRDRLRSNQPQHF.

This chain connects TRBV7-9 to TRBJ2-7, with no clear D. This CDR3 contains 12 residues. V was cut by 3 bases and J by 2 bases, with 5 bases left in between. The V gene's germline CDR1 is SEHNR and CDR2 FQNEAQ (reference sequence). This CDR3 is CASSFTTYEQYF. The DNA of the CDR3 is TGTGCCAGCAGCTTTACTACCTACGAGCAGTACTTC.

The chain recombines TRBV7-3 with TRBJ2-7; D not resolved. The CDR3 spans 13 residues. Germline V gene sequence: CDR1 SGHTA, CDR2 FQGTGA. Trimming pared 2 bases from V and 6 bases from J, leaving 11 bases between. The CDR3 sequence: CASSLLVGFEQYF. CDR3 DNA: TGTGCCAGCAGCTTATTGGTAGGGTTCGAGCAGTACTTC.

The CDR3 nucleotides read TGTGCCAGCAGCTTAGTTGCCTGGGGGACTAGCGGGGCCCCCAATACGCAGTATTTT. It is translated as CASSLVAWGTSGAPNTQYF. This chain uses TRBV7-9 with TRBJ2-3; 13 positions match TRBD2. V lost 1 base to trimming and J lost 7 bases; unmatched junction nucleotides: 14. The germline gives CDR1 SEHNR, CDR2 FQNEAQ (reference sequence). The CDR3 covers 19 residues.

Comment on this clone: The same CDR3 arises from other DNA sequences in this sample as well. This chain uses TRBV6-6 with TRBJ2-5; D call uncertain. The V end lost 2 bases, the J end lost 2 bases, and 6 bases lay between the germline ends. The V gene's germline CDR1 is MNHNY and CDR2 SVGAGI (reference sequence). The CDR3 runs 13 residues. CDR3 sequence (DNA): TGTGCCAGCAGTTACACGAGGCAAGAGACCCAGTACTTC. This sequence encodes CASSYTRQETQYF.

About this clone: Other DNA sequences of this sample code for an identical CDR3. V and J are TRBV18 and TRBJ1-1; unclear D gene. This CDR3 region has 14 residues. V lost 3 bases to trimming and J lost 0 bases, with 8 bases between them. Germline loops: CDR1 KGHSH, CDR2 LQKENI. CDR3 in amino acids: CASSPGLLNTEAFF. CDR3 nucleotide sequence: TGTGCCAGCTCACCCGGACTGCTGAACACTGAAGCTTTCTTT.

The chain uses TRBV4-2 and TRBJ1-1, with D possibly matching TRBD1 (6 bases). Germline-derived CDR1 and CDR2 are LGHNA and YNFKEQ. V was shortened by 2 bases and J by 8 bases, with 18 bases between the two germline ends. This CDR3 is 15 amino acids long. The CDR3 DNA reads TGTGCCAGCAGCCAACTCGGGGCAGGGGCCTCCGAAGCTTTCTTT. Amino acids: CASSQLGAGASEAFF.

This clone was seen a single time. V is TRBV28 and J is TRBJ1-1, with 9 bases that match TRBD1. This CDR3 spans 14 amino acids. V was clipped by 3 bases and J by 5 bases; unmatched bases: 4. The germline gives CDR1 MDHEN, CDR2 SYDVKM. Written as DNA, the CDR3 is TGTGCCAGCAGTTTCCGGGACAGGGTTACTGAAGCTTTCTTT. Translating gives CASSFRDRVTEAFF.

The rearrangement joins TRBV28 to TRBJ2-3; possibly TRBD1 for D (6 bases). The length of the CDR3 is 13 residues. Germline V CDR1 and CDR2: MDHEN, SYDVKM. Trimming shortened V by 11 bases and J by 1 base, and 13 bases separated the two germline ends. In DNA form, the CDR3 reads TGTGCCGGCCGGAAGGGGGGCACAGATACGCAGTATTTT. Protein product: CAGRKGGTDTQYF.

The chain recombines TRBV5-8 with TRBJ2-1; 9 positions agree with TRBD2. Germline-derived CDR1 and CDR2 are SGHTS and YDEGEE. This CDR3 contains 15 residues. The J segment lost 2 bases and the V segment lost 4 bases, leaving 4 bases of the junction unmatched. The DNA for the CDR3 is TGTGCCAGCAGCGCGGGACTAGCAGCCTACAATGAGCAGTTCTTC. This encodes CASSAGLAAYNEQFF.

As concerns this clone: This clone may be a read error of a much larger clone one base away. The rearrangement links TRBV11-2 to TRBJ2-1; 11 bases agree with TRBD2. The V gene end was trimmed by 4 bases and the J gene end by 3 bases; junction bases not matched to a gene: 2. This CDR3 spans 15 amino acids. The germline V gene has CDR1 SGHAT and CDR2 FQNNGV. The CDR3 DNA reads TGTGCCAGCAGCTGGGGACTAGCGGACTACAATGAGCAGTTCTTC. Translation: CASSWGLADYNEQFF.

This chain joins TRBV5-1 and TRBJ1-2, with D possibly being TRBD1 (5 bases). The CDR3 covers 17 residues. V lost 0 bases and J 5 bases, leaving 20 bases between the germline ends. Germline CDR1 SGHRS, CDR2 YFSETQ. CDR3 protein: CASSLVTGNSPTYGYTF. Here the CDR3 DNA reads TGCGCCAGCAGCTTGGTAACAGGAAATTCTCCTACATATGGCTACACCTTC.

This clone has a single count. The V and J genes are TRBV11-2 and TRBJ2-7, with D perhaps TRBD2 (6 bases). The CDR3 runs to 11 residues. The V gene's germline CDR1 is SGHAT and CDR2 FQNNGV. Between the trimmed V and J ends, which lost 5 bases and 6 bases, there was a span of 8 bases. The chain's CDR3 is CASSAGGEQYF. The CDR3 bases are TGTGCCAGCAGCGCCGGGGGCGAGCAGTACTTC.

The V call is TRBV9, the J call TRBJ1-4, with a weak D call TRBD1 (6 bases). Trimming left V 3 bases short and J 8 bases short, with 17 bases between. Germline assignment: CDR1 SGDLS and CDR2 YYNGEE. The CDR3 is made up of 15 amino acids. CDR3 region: CASSAGGAGPEKLFF. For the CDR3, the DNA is TGTGCCAGCAGCGCGGGGGGGGCAGGGCCCGAAAAACTGTTTTTT. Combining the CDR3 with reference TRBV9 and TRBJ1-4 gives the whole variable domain DSGVTQTPKHLITATGQRVTLRCSPRSGDLSVYWYQQSLDQGLQFLIQYYNGEERAKGNILERFSAQQFPDLHSELNLSSLELGDSALYFCASSAGGAGPEKLFFGSGTQLSVL.

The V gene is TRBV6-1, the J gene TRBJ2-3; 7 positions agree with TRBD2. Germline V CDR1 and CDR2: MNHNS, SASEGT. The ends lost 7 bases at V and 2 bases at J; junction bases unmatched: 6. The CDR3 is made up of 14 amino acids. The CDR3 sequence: CASILGGTTDTQYF. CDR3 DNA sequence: TGTGCCAGCATCCTGGGGGGGACCACAGATACGCAGTATTTT.

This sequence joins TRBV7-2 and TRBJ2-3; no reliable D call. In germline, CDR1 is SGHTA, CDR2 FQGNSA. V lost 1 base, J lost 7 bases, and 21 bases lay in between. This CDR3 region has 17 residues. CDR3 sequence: CASSLDRGRIPTYTQYF. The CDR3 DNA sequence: TGTGCCAGCAGCTTAGATCGTGGGCGGATCCCCACTTATACGCAGTATTTT. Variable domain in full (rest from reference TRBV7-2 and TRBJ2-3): GAGVSQSPSNKVTEKGKDVELRCDPISGHTALYWYRQSLGQGLEFLIYFQGNSAPDKSGLPSDRFSAERTGGSVSTLTIQRTQQEDSAVYLCASSLDRGRIPTYTQYFGPGTRLTVL.

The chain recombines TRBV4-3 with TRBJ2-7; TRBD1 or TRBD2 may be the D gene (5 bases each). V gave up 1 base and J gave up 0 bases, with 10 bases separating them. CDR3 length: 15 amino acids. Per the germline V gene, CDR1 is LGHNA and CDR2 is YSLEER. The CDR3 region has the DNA TGCGCCAGCAGCCAAGGTACGGGACGCTCCTACGAGCAGTACTTC. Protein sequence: CASSQGTGRSYEQYF.

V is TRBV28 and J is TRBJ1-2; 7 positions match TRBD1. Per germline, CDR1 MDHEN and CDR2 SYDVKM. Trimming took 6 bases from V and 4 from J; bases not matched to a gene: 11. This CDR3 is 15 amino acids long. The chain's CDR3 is CASRPIPGTVYGYTF. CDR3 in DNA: TGTGCCAGCAGACCAATCCCCGGGACAGTCTATGGCTACACCTTC.

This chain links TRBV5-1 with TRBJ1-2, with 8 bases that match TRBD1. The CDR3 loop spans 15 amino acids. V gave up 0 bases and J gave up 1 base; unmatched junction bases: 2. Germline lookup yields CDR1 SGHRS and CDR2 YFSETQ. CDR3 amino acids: CASSLGDRFNYGYTF. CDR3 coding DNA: TGCGCCAGCAGCTTGGGGGACAGGTTTAACTATGGCTACACCTTC.

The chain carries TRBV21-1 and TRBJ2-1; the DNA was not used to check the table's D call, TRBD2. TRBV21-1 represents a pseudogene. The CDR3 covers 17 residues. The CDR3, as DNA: TGTGCCAGCAGCAAAGGAGGCGGACTAGCGATTAGGAATGAGCAGTTCTTC. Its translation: CASSKGGGLAIRNEQFF.

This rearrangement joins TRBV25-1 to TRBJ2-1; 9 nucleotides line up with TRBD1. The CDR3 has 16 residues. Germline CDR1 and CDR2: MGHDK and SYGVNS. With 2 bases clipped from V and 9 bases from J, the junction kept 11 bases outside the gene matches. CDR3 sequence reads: CASSELTGGPHSEQFF. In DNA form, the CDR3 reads TGTGCCAGCAGTGAACTAACAGGGGGCCCACATAGTGAGCAGTTCTTC.

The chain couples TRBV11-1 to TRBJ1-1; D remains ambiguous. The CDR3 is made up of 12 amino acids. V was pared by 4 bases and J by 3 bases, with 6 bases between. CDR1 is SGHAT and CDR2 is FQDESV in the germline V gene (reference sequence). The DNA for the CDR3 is TGTGCCAGCAGCTACTGGGACACTGAAGCTTTCTTT. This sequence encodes CASSYWDTEAFF. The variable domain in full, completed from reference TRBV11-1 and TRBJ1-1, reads EAEVAQSPRYKITEKSQAVAFWCDPISGHATLYWYRQILGQGPELLVQFQDESVVDDSQLPKDRFSAERLKGVDSTLKIQPAELGDSAMYLCASSYWDTEAFFGQGTRLTVV.

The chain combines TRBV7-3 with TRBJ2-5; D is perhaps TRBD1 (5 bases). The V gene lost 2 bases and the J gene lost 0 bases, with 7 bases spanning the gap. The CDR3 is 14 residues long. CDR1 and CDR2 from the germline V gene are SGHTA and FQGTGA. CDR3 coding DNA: TGTGCCAGCAGCTTATCAGGGAACCAAGAGACCCAGTACTTC. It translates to CASSLSGNQETQYF.

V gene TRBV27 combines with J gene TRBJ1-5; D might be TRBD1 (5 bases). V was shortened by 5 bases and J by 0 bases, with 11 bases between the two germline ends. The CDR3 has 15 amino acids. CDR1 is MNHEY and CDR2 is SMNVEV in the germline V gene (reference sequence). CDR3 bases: TGTGCCAGCAGTAGACAGTCTTATAGCAATCAGCCCCAGCATTTT. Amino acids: CASSRQSYSNQPQHF.

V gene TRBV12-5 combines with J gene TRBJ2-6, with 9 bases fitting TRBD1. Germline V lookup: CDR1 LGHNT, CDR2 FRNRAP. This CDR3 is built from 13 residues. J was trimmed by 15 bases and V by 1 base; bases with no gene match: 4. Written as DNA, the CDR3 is TGTGCTAGTGGTTTGGCTGGGACAGGGTCCCTGACTTTC. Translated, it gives CASGLAGTGSLTF.

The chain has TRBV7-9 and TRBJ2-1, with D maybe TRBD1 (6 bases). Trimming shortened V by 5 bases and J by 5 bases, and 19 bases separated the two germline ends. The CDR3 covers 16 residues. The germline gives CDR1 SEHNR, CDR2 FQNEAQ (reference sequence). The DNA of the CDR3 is TGTGCCAGCAGCACGACAAGGGGGACCGGGAACAATGAGCAGTTCTTC. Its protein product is CASSTTRGTGNNEQFF. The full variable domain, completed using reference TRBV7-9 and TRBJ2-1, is DTGVSQNPRHKITKRGQNVTFRCDPISEHNRLYWYRQTLGQGPEFLTYFQNEAQLEKSRLLSDRFSAERPKGSFSTLEIQRTEQGDSAMYLCASSTTRGTGNNEQFFGPGTRLTVL.